This is a list of T cell receptor beta chains from one sample in a study of blood T cell repertoires in COVID-19. Using immunoSEQ multiplex PCR, the repertoire was profiled, and TCRdb retains in-frame clones only, with some absent. The top ten hold roughly 1.9% of the sample, which has about 300,000 clones, under 90% seen once. Material: peripheral blood. These receptors originate from a woman in her 30s with COVID-19, enrolled during active disease. Each CDR3 is given with its conserved first and last residue. The D gene is left open where the match is weak. Clone sizes are given selectively: once, few, many, or a class where the clone is expanded.

clone_size	v_call	d_call	j_call	cdr3_nt	cdr3_aa
once	TRBV28	.	TRBJ1-3	TGTGCCAGCAGGGAAGGGGTAAACACCATATATTTT	CASREGVNTIYF
.	TRBV5-8	.	TRBJ2-3	TGTGCCAGCAGCTTGGCCAAGGGATGGAGGGCCACAGATACGCAGTATTTT	CASSLAKGWRATDTQYF
.	TRBV19	.	TRBJ1-2	TGTGCCAGTAACCGGTATGGGCCGGATGGCTACACCTTC	CASNRYGPDGYTF
.	TRBV7-9	.	TRBJ1-2	TGTGCCAGCAGCGACGGATTGACAGTAACTAACTATGGCTACACCTTC	CASSDGLTVTNYGYTF
few	TRBV30	.	TRBJ1-1	TGTGCCTGGAGTGTACAAGTTGAAGCTTTCTTT	CAWSVQVEAFF
.	TRBV19	TRBD1	TRBJ1-1	TGTGCCAGTAGTAGACAGGGCTCCGGCACTGAAGCTTTCTTT	CASSRQGSGTEAFF
few	TRBV14	TRBD1	TRBJ2-1	TGTGCCAGCAGCCAAAGAGTCGGGACAGGGAACTACAATGAGCAGTTCTTC	CASSQRVGTGNYNEQFF
.	TRBV5-1	.	TRBJ1-2	TGCGCCAGCAGCTTGGCCGTTGGTCAGGGCCGCGGCTACACCTTC	CASSLAVGQGRGYTF
once	TRBV30	.	TRBJ2-3	TGTGCCTGGAGTGTAAGGGGGGATACGCAGTATTTT	CAWSVRGDTQYF
.	TRBV4-1	TRBD1	TRBJ1-1	TGCGCCAGCAGCCAAGAACAGGGGATAAACACTGAAGCTTTCTTT	CASSQEQGINTEAFF